Shown below are 15 T cell receptor beta chains from a single sample sequenced in a study of T cell responses to AZD1222 COVID-19 vaccine. Assay: immunoSEQ multiplex PCR; the TCRdb copy retains only in-frame clones and omits some. The sample yields 30,000 to 35,000 clones, about 84% seen once. Material: peripheral blood, obtained 28 days after the second AZD1222 dose. The receptors originated from an adult who received the AZD1222 COVID-19 vaccine.

Within the sample, this clone is medium-sized. J is TRBJ1-5 and V is TRBV19, with D hard to call. The length of the CDR3 is 14 residues. V shed 3 bases and J shed 1 base, with 7 bases lying between them. In germline, CDR1 is LNHDA, CDR2 SQIVND (reference sequence). This chain's CDR3 is CASSITASNQPQHF. CDR3 coding DNA: TGTGCCAGTAGTATTACAGCGAGCAATCAGCCCCAGCATTTT.

The CDR3 sequence: CASSLDYEQYF. In nucleotides, the CDR3 is TGCGCCAGCAGCTTGGACTACGAGCAGTACTTC. The rearrangement joins TRBV5-1 to TRBJ2-7, with D hard to call. There are 11 residues in the CDR3. Trimming cost V 0 bases and J 3 bases, with 1 base left between them. The germline gives CDR1 SGHRS, CDR2 YFSETQ.

The chain couples TRBV9 to TRBJ2-3; D might be TRBD1 (5 bases). Looked up from germline, CDR1 is SGDLS and CDR2 is YYNGEE. This CDR3 contains 15 residues. V lost 0 bases, J lost 2 bases, and 10 bases lay in between. The CDR3 reads CASSVDNRPTDTQYF. The CDR3 DNA reads as TGTGCCAGCAGCGTAGACAACAGGCCCACAGATACGCAGTATTTT.

This sequence joins TRBV5-1 and TRBJ1-1, with TRBD1 as a possible D gene (5 bases). Looked up from germline, CDR1 is SGHRS and CDR2 is YFSETQ. This CDR3 is built from 15 residues. Trimming cost V 3 bases and J 4 bases, with 16 bases left between them. The CDR3 DNA follows: TGCGCCAGCAGCTCCGGTGGTTTGGGGGGCACTGAAGCTTTCTTT. Translation gives CASSSGGLGGTEAFF.

The rearrangement links TRBV10-3 to TRBJ2-5; 7 bases match TRBD2. J gave up 4 bases and V 2 bases, and 13 bases lay outside the gene matches. There are 17 residues in the CDR3. CDR1 is ENHRY, CDR2 SYGVKD, per germline. The CDR3 DNA reads TGTGCCATCAGTGAGGACCTCTCGGCAGGGAGGGGAGAGACCCAGTACTTC. Its protein is CAISEDLSAGRGETQYF.

The chain couples TRBV3-1 (or the pseudogene TRBV3-2) to TRBJ2-5; tentative D call: TRBD2 (6 bases). Between the trimmed V and J ends, which lost 4 bases and 1 base, there was a span of 10 bases. Per germline, CDR1 LGHDT and CDR2 YNNKEL (reference sequence). CDR3 size: 14 residues. The CDR3 region is CASSLGLTQETQYF. CDR3 coding DNA: TGTGCCAGCAGCCTCGGACTAACCCAAGAGACCCAGTACTTC.

In its sample, this clone was seen once. The chain links TRBV5-1 to TRBJ2-1; possibly TRBD2 for D (5 bases). Trimming took 0 bases from V and 4 from J, leaving 11 bases between them. This CDR3 has 15 amino acids. Germline V gene sequence: CDR1 SGHRS, CDR2 YFSETQ. The CDR3, as DNA: TGCGCCAGCAGCTTGGGGCTAGCCTCGTACAATGAGCAGTTCTTC. Encoded protein: CASSLGLASYNEQFF.

The chain carries TRBV15 and TRBJ1-3; 8 bases fit TRBD1. This CDR3 is built from 14 residues. Germline CDR1 reads LNHNV; CDR2 reads YYDKDF (reference sequence). V lost 1 base and J lost 6; bases outside the gene matches: 2. DNA for the CDR3: TGTGCCACCAGCAGAGGACAGGGGCAAAACACCATATATTTT. Translating it yields CATSRGQGQNTIYF.

The V call is TRBV6-5, the J call TRBJ1-4, with 8 bases lining up with TRBD1. Per germline, CDR1 MNHEY and CDR2 SVGAGI. After removal of 9 bases from V and 5 bases from J, the junction contained 8 bases not matched to a gene. The CDR3 is made up of 14 amino acids. CDR3 loop: CASQTDRVNEKLFF. In DNA form, the CDR3 reads TGTGCCAGTCAGACGGACAGGGTAAATGAAAAACTGTTTTTT.

The chain carries TRBV5-1 and TRBJ1-3, with D possibly being TRBD1 (5 bases). The CDR3 consists of 15 residues. The germline V gene has CDR1 SGHRS and CDR2 YFSETQ. V lost 5 bases and J lost 0, with 12 bases in between. The CDR3 DNA reads TGCGCCAGCAGGGAAGGGGCCGACTCTGGAAACACCATATATTTT. Residues: CASREGADSGNTIYF.

The chain is built from TRBV6-5 and TRBJ1-2; D gene unclear. V shed 9 bases and J shed 6 bases, with 17 bases lying between them. Per the germline V gene, CDR1 is MNHEY and CDR2 is SVGAGI. The CDR3 has 13 amino acids. In DNA form, the CDR3 reads TGTGCCAGTTTAGGGCACAGCGGACATGGCTACACCTTC. Translating it yields CASLGHSGHGYTF.

This chain links TRBV6-5 with TRBJ2-7; D may be TRBD1 (6 bases). Deletions cut 6 bases from V and 3 bases from J, with 15 bases between. CDR3 length: 14 amino acids. CDR1 MNHEY and CDR2 SVGAGI come from the germline V gene. The CDR3, as DNA: TGTGCCAGCAGGACATACCAGGGGATCTACGAGCAGTACTTC. This gives the protein CASRTYQGIYEQYF.

The V gene is TRBV10-1, the J gene TRBJ2-5, with D perhaps matching TRBD1 (5 bases). The length of the CDR3 is 14 residues. Trimming cost V 4 bases and J 2 bases, with 11 bases left between them. CDR1 WNHNN and CDR2 SYGVQD come from the germline V gene (reference sequence). CDR3 DNA: TGCGCCAGCAGTGGAACAGGAAGACAAGAGACCCAGTACTTC. Protein: CASSGTGRQETQYF.

The rearrangement uses TRBV2 and TRBJ1-2; TRBD1 agrees at 10 bases. The CDR3 consists of 13 residues. CDR1 and CDR2 (germline): SNHLY, FYNNEI. Unmatched junction bases numbered 2, after V lost 6 bases and J lost 4 bases. The CDR3 DNA follows: TGTGCCAGCAGCGACAGGGGGCTCTATGGCTACACCTTC. Translation gives CASSDRGLYGYTF. Full variable domain (rest looked up from reference TRBV2 and TRBJ1-2): EPEVTQTPSHQVTQMGQEVILRCVPISNHLYFYWYRQILGQKVEFLVSFYNNEISEKSEIFDDQFSVERPDGSNFTLKIRSTKLEDSAMYFCASSDRGLYGYTFGSGTRLTVV.

This clone has more than one count but fewer than ten. This chain joins TRBV6-5 and TRBJ1-2; D is perhaps TRBD1 (6 bases). This CDR3 has 13 amino acids. Germline CDR1 reads MNHEY; CDR2 reads SVGAGI. The V gene lost 6 bases and the J gene lost 7 bases, with 15 bases spanning the gap. CDR3 DNA: TGTGCCAGCAGACGGGGCAGGGGATCTGGCTACACCTTC. This gives the protein CASRRGRGSGYTF.